These 26 T cell receptor beta chains were all obtained from the same sample, sequenced in a study of T cells expressing NK-cell markers (dated by TCRdb to between 2020 and 2021). Receptors were amplified or captured by 5' RACE. Instrument used: Illumina HiSeq 2000. The reads went through TCRdb reprocessing, and each CDR3 protein sequence gets one entry with no DNA. The sample table holds 350,000 to 500,000 distinct CDR3 sequences. Roughly 8% of the sample lies in the top ten. The sample comprised blood T cells: a sorted CD56 or NKG2C T cell subset, CD4+ or CD8+ T cells, or bulk PBMC T cells (not recorded which). The receptors stem from a woman aged 18-70 years in good health.

The chain links TRBV5-1 to TRBJ2-2; TCRdb gives TRBD1 as the D gene, but with no DNA this cannot be confirmed. CDR1 and CDR2 from the germline V gene are SGHRS and YFSETQ. The CDR3 is 14 residues long. CDR3 protein: CASSATVGTGELFF.

The chain joins TRBV3-1 to TRBJ2-4; the D call from TCRdb, TRBD1, cannot be confirmed without DNA. Per the germline V gene, CDR1 is LGHDT and CDR2 is YNNKEL (reference sequence). The CDR3 covers 13 residues. CDR3 sequence reads: CASSLTGENIQYF. Looking up the rest from reference TRBV3-1 and TRBJ2-4 gives the full variable domain: DTAVSQTPKYLVTQMGNDKSIKCEQNLGHDTMYWYKQDSKKFLKIMFSYNNKELIINETVPNRFSPKSPDKAHLNLHINSLELGDSAVYFCASSLTGENIQYFGAGTRLSVL.

This chain joins TRBV7-8 and TRBJ2-3; TCRdb lists TRBD2, though no DNA is available to test this call. This CDR3 is 13 amino acids long. CDR1 and CDR2 from the germline V gene are SGHVS and FQNEAQ. CDR3 sequence: CASSLMAQDTQYF.

The chain employs TRBV7-9 and TRBJ1-1. This CDR3 spans 14 amino acids. Germline-derived CDR1 and CDR2 are SEHNR and FQNEAQ (reference sequence). The CDR3 here is CASSTRRIGTEAFF.

This chain connects TRBV5-4 to TRBJ2-1; the D call of TRBD1 rests on TCRdb alone, since no DNA is present to check it. The CDR3 sequence is 13 residues long. CDR1 is SGHNT and CDR2 is YYREEE in the germline V gene (reference sequence). CDR3 region: CASGLPSYNEQFF.

The J gene is TRBJ2-1, the V gene TRBV12-3 or TRBV12-4; TCRdb lists TRBD1, though no DNA is available to test this call. The CDR3 covers 15 residues. The CDR3: CASSLGTPANNEQFF.

The rearrangement joins TRBV12-3 or TRBV12-4 to TRBJ2-1; there is no DNA to check the TCRdb D call of TRBD1. The CDR3 length is 15 residues. CDR3: CASSSAGPLVNEQFF.

This chain joins TRBV3-1 and TRBJ2-7. The CDR3 is made up of 12 amino acids. CDR1 and CDR2 (germline): LGHDT, YNNKEL (reference sequence). The CDR3 sequence: CASSQDFMGQYF.

This rearrangement joins TRBV15 to TRBJ2-1. Germline V gene data show CDR1 as LNHNV and CDR2 as YYDKDF (reference sequence). The CDR3 length is 14 residues. Here the CDR3 reads CATSSDGRNNEQFF.

V is TRBV20-1 and J is TRBJ2-7; TCRdb returns TRBD2, unconfirmable since there is no DNA. Per the germline V gene, CDR1 is DFQATT and CDR2 is SNEGSKA (reference sequence). This CDR3 is built from 18 residues. The CDR3 protein is CSARVGGGTSGLTYEQYF.

This chain uses TRBV5-1 with TRBJ2-1; TCRdb returns TRBD2, unconfirmable since there is no DNA. Germline assignment: CDR1 SGHRS and CDR2 YFSETQ. The CDR3 length is 15 residues. Here the CDR3 reads CASSFSGPLGNEQFF. Supplemented by reference TRBV5-1 and TRBJ2-1, the full variable domain reads KAGVTQTPRYLIKTRGQQVTLSCSPISGHRSVSWYQQTPGQGLQFLFEYFSETQRNKGNFPGRFSGRQFSNSRSEMNVSTLELGDSALYLCASSFSGPLGNEQFFGPGTRLTVL.

The CDR3 here is CASSWAGENTDTQYF. The J gene is TRBJ2-3, the V gene TRBV6-5; the D call from TCRdb, TRBD2, cannot be confirmed without DNA. Germline V gene sequence: CDR1 MNHEY, CDR2 SVGAGI. The CDR3 extends over 15 amino acids.

The chain employs TRBV13 and TRBJ1-1; there is no DNA to check the TCRdb D call of TRBD1. The CDR3 has 15 amino acids. CDR1 is PRHDT, CDR2 FYEKMQ, per germline (reference sequence). CDR3 sequence: CASSLKGTGNTEAFF.

The V and J genes are TRBV12-3 or TRBV12-4 and TRBJ1-4; checking the TCRdb D call of TRBD1 is not possible without DNA. The CDR3 covers 16 residues. This CDR3 is CASSDPAGETNEKLFF.

This chain joins TRBV5-6 and TRBJ2-1; TCRdb returns TRBD2, unconfirmable since there is no DNA. The CDR3 has 15 residues. Germline loops: CDR1 SGHDT, CDR2 YYEEEE. Here the CDR3 reads CASSMGLAGGREQFF.

V is TRBV6-5 and J is TRBJ1-2. Per germline, CDR1 MNHEY and CDR2 SVGAGI. The CDR3 covers 14 residues. The CDR3 here is CASSYSPVNYGYTF.

The chain couples TRBV18 to TRBJ2-1; TCRdb reports TRBD2, a call that lacks DNA to check it against. The CDR3 is 15 amino acids. CDR1 and CDR2 (germline): KGHSH, LQKENI. CDR3 loop: CASSPQREAKNEQFF.

This chain joins TRBV4-3 and TRBJ2-3; the TRBD1 assignment by TCRdb is unverifiable without DNA. The CDR3 sequence is 15 residues long. CDR1 LGHNA and CDR2 YSLEER come from the germline V gene. The CDR3 loop is CASSQSRRGEDTQYF.

This CDR3 is CASSQGGQATNEKLFF. J is TRBJ1-4 and V is TRBV4-1; TCRdb lists TRBD1, though no DNA is available to test this call. The CDR3 runs to 16 residues. Germline CDR1 MGHRA, CDR2 YSYEKL.

This sequence joins TRBV29-1 and TRBJ2-1; absent DNA, TCRdb's TRBD1 call cannot be checked. There are 13 residues in the CDR3. CDR1 is SQVTM and CDR2 is ANQGSEA in the germline V gene. The CDR3 here is CSVEVDSYNEQFF.

The chain carries TRBV19 and TRBJ2-1; with no DNA, the TCRdb D assignment of TRBD2 cannot be verified. The CDR3 has 15 residues. Germline-derived CDR1 and CDR2 are LNHDA and SQIVND (reference sequence). CDR3 protein: CASSIGSTTYNEQFF.

V is TRBV11-1 and J is TRBJ2-4. The germline gives CDR1 SGHAT, CDR2 FQDESV (reference sequence). This CDR3 spans 18 amino acids. CDR3 region: CASSLARPGEVAKNIQYF.

The rearrangement joins TRBV7-3 to TRBJ2-1. CDR1 and CDR2 (germline): SGHTA, FQGTGA. The CDR3 sequence is 11 residues long. The chain's CDR3 is CASSDGHEQFF.

V usage is TRBV12-3 or TRBV12-4 and J usage is TRBJ2-4. The CDR3 has 13 amino acids. The CDR3 sequence: CASSLRGTDIQYF.

The chain employs TRBV20-1 and TRBJ2-1; checking the TCRdb D call of TRBD2 is not possible without DNA. Germline values: CDR1 DFQATT, CDR2 SNEGSKA (reference sequence). The CDR3 is 14 residues long. CDR3: CSAISRHYYNEQFF.

The V and J genes are TRBV29-1 and TRBJ2-1; with no DNA, the TCRdb D assignment of TRBD2 cannot be verified. The V gene's germline CDR1 is SQVTM and CDR2 ANQGSEA. CDR3 length equals 13 residues. The CDR3 here is CSVVAGAQGEQFF.